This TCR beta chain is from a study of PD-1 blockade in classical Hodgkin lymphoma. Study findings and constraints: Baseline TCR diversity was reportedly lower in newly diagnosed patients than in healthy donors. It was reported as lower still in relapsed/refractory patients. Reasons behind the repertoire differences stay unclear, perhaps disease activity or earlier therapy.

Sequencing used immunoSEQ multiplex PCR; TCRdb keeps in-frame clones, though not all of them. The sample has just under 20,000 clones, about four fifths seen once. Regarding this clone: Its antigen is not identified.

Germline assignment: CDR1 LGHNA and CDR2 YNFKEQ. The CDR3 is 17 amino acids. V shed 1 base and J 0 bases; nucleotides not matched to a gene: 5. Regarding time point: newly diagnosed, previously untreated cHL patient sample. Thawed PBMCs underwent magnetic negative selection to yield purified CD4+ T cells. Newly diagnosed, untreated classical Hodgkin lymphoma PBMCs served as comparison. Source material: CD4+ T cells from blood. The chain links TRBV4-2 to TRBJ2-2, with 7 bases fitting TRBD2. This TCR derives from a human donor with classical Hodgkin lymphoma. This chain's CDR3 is CASSQGPSGSNTGELFF. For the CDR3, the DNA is TGTGCCAGCAGCCAAGGCCCTAGCGGTTCGAACACCGGGGAGCTGTTTTTT.